A selection of T cell receptor beta chains follows, all from one sample in a study of control samples from healthy donors and cancer patients. Data came from immunoSEQ multiplex PCR; TCRdb stores just in-frame clones and leaves some out. This sample has over 100,000 clones, with around 90% found just once. The sequenced material came from blood. The receptors come from a woman under 30 in good health. Each CDR3 is given with its conserved first and last residue. Each record gives: clone size, D gene, V gene, J gene, CDR3 protein, CDR3 DNA. D genes are given only for firm matches. Clone size is shown for a subset of rows, as once, few, many or a class of expanded clone.

-	TRBD2	TRBV30	TRBJ2-7	CAWSFRLANVTYEQYF	TGTGCCTGGAGCTTCAGACTAGCAAATGTGACCTACGAGCAGTACTTC
-	-	TRBV6-5	TRBJ2-3	CASSYFGQNTDTQYF	TGTGCCAGCAGTTACTTCGGACAGAACACAGATACGCAGTATTTT
-	-	TRBV28	TRBJ1-4	CASSRGFRGEKLFF	TGTGCCAGCAGCCGGGGGTTCCGAGGTGAAAAACTGTTTTTT
-	-	TRBV19	TRBJ1-4	CASSKDGSNEKLFF	TGTGCCAGTAGTAAGGACGGCTCTAATGAAAAACTGTTTTTT
-	-	TRBV19	TRBJ2-1	CASSLQFLYGIYNEQFF	TGTGCCAGTAGTTTGCAGTTCCTGTATGGGATATACAATGAGCAGTTCTTC
-	-	TRBV6-4	TRBJ2-2	CASSEGKGNTGELFF	TGTGCCAGCAGTGAAGGGAAGGGGAACACCGGGGAGCTGTTTTTT
-	TRBD1	TRBV7-8	TRBJ2-5	CASSPTGTVKETQYF	TGTGCCAGCAGCCCTACCGGGACAGTGAAAGAGACCCAGTACTTC
-	-	TRBV27	TRBJ1-2	CASTLGGEGGNYGYTF	TGTGCCAGCACCCTTGGGGGGGAGGGAGGAAACTATGGCTACACCTTC
-	TRBD2	TRBV2	TRBJ2-5	CASSDGRGETQYF	TGTGCCAGCAGTGACGGGAGGGGAGAGACCCAGTACTTC
-	-	TRBV12-3/TRBV12-4	TRBJ1-3	CASSLSRNTIYF	TGTGCCAGCAGTTTATCCCGAAACACCATATATTTT
-	-	TRBV6-4	TRBJ2-1	CASSDEGGAYNEQFF	TGTGCCAGCAGTGACGAGGGGGGGGCCTACAATGAGCAGTTCTTC
-	TRBD1	TRBV7-9	TRBJ1-2	CASSRARGNYGYTF	TGTGCCAGCAGCCGGGCCAGGGGGAACTATGGCTACACCTTC
-	-	TRBV4-3	TRBJ1-1	CASSHEGSRGTEAFF	TGCGCCAGCAGCCATGAGGGGTCAAGGGGCACTGAAGCTTTCTTT
once	-	TRBV27	TRBJ1-5	CASSLSGASNQPQHF	TGTGCCAGCAGTTTATCAGGGGCCAGCAATCAGCCCCAGCATTTT